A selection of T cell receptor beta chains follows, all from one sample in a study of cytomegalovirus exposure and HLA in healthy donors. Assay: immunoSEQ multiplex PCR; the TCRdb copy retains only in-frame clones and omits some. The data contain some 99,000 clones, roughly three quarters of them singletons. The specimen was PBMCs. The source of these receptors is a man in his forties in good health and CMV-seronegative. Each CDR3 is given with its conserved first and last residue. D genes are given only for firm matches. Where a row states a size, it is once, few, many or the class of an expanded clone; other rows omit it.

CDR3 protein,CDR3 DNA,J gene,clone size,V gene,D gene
CASSYTVNTEAFF,TGTGCCAGCAGTTACACAGTGAACACTGAAGCTTTCTTT,TRBJ1-1,NA,TRBV6-5,NA
CASSQPTSGSYEQYF,TGTGCCAGCAGCCAGCCGACTAGCGGCTCCTACGAGCAGTACTTC,TRBJ2-7,NA,TRBV14,TRBD2
CASREPRTSGRERETQYF,TGTGCCAGCAGGGAACCACGGACTAGCGGGAGGGAACGAGAGACCCAGTACTTC,TRBJ2-5,NA,TRBV6-1,TRBD2
CASSLLLGYEQYF,TGTGCCAGCAGTTTATTACTAGGCTACGAGCAGTACTTC,TRBJ2-7,few,TRBV27,NA
CASSVGASPNTGELFF,TGTGCCAGCAGCGTGGGAGCGAGCCCGAACACCGGGGAGCTGTTTTTT,TRBJ2-2,NA,TRBV9,NA
CSVIRTSASYEQYF,TGCAGCGTTATCAGGACTAGCGCGTCCTACGAGCAGTACTTC,TRBJ2-7,NA,TRBV29-1,TRBD2
CASSATGGEQYF,TGTGCCAGCAGCGCGACAGGGGGCGAGCAGTACTTC,TRBJ2-7,NA,TRBV7-9,TRBD1
CASSLAESYEQYF,TGCGCCAGCAGCCTAGCGGAGTCCTACGAGCAGTACTTC,TRBJ2-7,NA,TRBV4-1,NA
CASSLSRTAGSPLHF,TGTGCCAGCAGCTTATCTCGCACAGCAGGTTCACCCCTCCACTTT,TRBJ1-6,few,TRBV7-9,NA
CASSLSGTSGGYTF,TGTGCCAGCAGCCTTAGCGGGACAAGTGGAGGCTACACCTTC,TRBJ1-2,NA,TRBV5-4,NA
CASLDTPGEQYF,TGTGCCAGTCTTGACACCCCTGGGGAGCAGTACTTC,TRBJ2-7,NA,TRBV25-1,NA
CASSQFGSSYEQYF,TGTGCCAGCAGCCAATTCGGTAGCTCCTACGAGCAGTACTTC,TRBJ2-7,NA,TRBV14,NA
CASSRQGVQPQHF,TGTGCCAGCAGTCGCCAGGGTGTCCAGCCCCAGCATTTT,TRBJ1-5,NA,TRBV27,NA
CASSQGGGRNQPQHF,TGTGCCAGCAGCCAAGGGGGGGGGCGGAATCAGCCCCAGCATTTT,TRBJ1-5,NA,TRBV5-8,NA
CASSQDHATGWNTEAFF,TGCGCCAGCAGCCAAGATCACGCCACGGGGTGGAACACTGAAGCTTTCTTT,TRBJ1-1,once,TRBV4-3,NA
CASSAPGTRRYEQYF,TGTGCCAGCAGTGCCCCTGGGACTAGAAGGTACGAGCAGTACTTC,TRBJ2-7,once,TRBV6-4,TRBD2
CAISEPAGTGGDIQYF,TGTGCCATCAGTGAGCCTGCCGGGACAGGGGGTGACATTCAGTACTTC,TRBJ2-4,NA,TRBV10-3,TRBD1
CASNKTPRSSNYGYTF,TGTGCCAGCAACAAGACCCCGAGGTCCTCTAACTATGGCTACACCTTC,TRBJ1-2,NA,TRBV21-1,NA
CASSLGATGFGSQAFF,TGTGCCAGCAGCTTGGGGGCGACAGGGTTCGGTTCACAAGCTTTCTTT,TRBJ1-1,NA,TRBV7-9,TRBD1
CASSFGSGGYQETQYF,TGTGCCAGCAGTTTCGGTAGCGGGGGATATCAAGAGACCCAGTACTTC,TRBJ2-5,once,TRBV28,TRBD2
CASSFPGNNSPLHF,TGTGCCAGCAGTTTCCCCGGGAATAATTCACCCCTCCACTTT,TRBJ1-6,NA,TRBV28,NA
CASSDSGRRNEAFF,TGTGCCAGCAGTGACTCGGGGCGGCGCAACGAAGCTTTCTTT,TRBJ1-1,NA,TRBV6-4,NA
CASSFTSNPYNEQFF,TGTGCCAGCAGCTTCACTAGCAACCCCTACAATGAGCAGTTCTTC,TRBJ2-1,NA,TRBV11-3,NA
CASSRAIVEGQSYEQYF,TGTGCCAGCAGCCGGGCGATCGTTGAGGGACAGTCCTACGAGCAGTACTTC,TRBJ2-7,NA,TRBV11-2,TRBD1
CATSRAQNSPLHF,TGTGCCACCAGCAGGGCACAGAATTCACCCCTCCACTTT,TRBJ1-6,NA,TRBV15,NA
CASSLSRVNTEAFF,TGTGCCAGCAGTTTATCACGGGTAAACACTGAAGCTTTCTTT,TRBJ1-1,NA,TRBV28,NA
CSSSSGTGGFANEKLFF,TGTTCCAGCAGCTCCGGGACAGGGGGCTTCGCTAATGAAAAACTGTTTTTT,TRBJ1-4,few,TRBV7-9,TRBD1
CATFDRMEAEAFF,TGTGCCACTTTCGACAGGATGGAAGCTGAAGCTTTCTTT,TRBJ1-1,NA,TRBV27,NA
CASRKQENTEAFF,TGTGCCAGCAGGAAACAGGAGAACACTGAAGCTTTCTTT,TRBJ1-1,NA,TRBV5-6,NA
CSSSSLSGAGQPQHF,TGTTCCAGCAGCTCCCTGTCAGGGGCAGGGCAGCCCCAGCATTTT,TRBJ1-5,NA,TRBV7-9,NA
CASSPRATEAEQYF,TGTGCCAGCAGCCCCAGGGCAACTGAGGCCGAGCAGTACTTC,TRBJ2-7,NA,TRBV6-6,NA
CASSLDLREGQYEQYF,TGTGCCAGCAGCTTAGATCTCCGGGAGGGCCAGTATGAGCAGTACTTC,TRBJ2-7,NA,TRBV11-2,TRBD2
CSVSGITPYEQYF,TGCAGCGTTAGTGGCATAACCCCCTACGAGCAGTACTTC,TRBJ2-7,NA,TRBV29-1,NA
CSVGPGGAVLKTQYF,TGCAGCGTTGGGCCGGGGGGGGCCGTTCTAAAGACCCAGTACTTC,TRBJ2-5,NA,TRBV29-1,TRBD2
CASSPLDRGSTDTQYF,TGTGCCAGCTCACCCCTTGACAGGGGAAGCACAGATACGCAGTATTTT,TRBJ2-3,once,TRBV18,TRBD1
CASSLVGGADTQYF,TGTGCCAGCAGCTTAGTGGGGGGGGCAGATACGCAGTATTTT,TRBJ2-3,NA,TRBV7-2,TRBD2